A single sample is the source of the 32 T cell receptor beta chains below, sequenced in a study of OX40 agonist ivuxolimab in advanced cancers. Some clones are missing from TCRdb's copy, which holds only in-frame ones; the method was immunoSEQ multiplex PCR. Of about 82,000 clones listed, approximately 82% are singletons. The material was CD4+ or CD8+ T cells sorted from blood, obtained in a trial of the OX40 agonist ivuxolimab. The receptors here all came from an adult with an advanced solid tumor such as melanoma, head and neck, liver or kidney cancer.

The chain uses TRBV4-1 and TRBJ1-1; D not certain. Germline V gene lookup returns CDR1 MGHRA and CDR2 YSYEKL. V shed 4 bases and J shed 5 bases, with 14 bases lying between them. CDR3 length: 14 amino acids. CDR3 loop: CASSLPGTGTEAFF. The CDR3 bases are TGCGCCAGCAGCCTACCGGGCACCGGGACTGAAGCTTTCTTT.

The gene calls are TRBV27 and TRBJ2-7; tentatively, D is TRBD2 (5 bases). V lost 6 bases to trimming and J lost 5 bases, with 17 bases between them. Looked up from germline, CDR1 is MNHEY and CDR2 is SMNVEV (reference sequence). The CDR3 extends over 14 amino acids. The CDR3 protein is CASRRTGIGNEQYF. DNA for the CDR3: TGTGCCAGCAGGCGTACGGGAATCGGCAACGAGCAGTACTTC.

V is TRBV9 and J is TRBJ1-4, with D possibly being TRBD1 (5 bases). CDR1 and CDR2 (germline): SGDLS, YYNGEE. The CDR3 runs 15 residues. Trimming cost V 3 bases and J 5 bases, with 14 bases left between them. The CDR3 here is CASSGGDGINEKLFF. The CDR3 nucleotides are TGTGCCAGCAGCGGGGGGGACGGAATCAATGAAAAACTGTTTTTT.

This CDR3 reads CASRGTAGNYGYTF. CDR3 sequence (DNA): TGTGCCAGCAGGGGAACCGCCGGAAACTATGGCTACACCTTC. The chain carries TRBV6-6 and TRBJ1-2; D is uncertain. Germline V gene sequence: CDR1 MNHNY, CDR2 SVGAGI (reference sequence). The V end was cut by 6 bases, the J end by 2 bases, with 13 bases between. The CDR3 is made up of 14 amino acids.

The J gene is TRBJ2-1, the V gene TRBV10-3; 11 positions agree with TRBD2. This CDR3 is 21 amino acids long. J lost 3 bases, V lost 0 bases, and 16 bases had no gene match. Germline V gene data show CDR1 as ENHRY and CDR2 as SYGVKD. CDR3: CAISESNLPSLAGGNYNEQFF. In DNA form, the CDR3 reads TGTGCCATCAGTGAGTCGAATCTACCATCCTTAGCGGGGGGGAACTACAATGAGCAGTTCTTC.

This clone was seen a few times. The rearrangement links TRBV5-1 to TRBJ2-1; 8 bases are a match to TRBD1. CDR3 length: 13 residues. Germline CDR1 and CDR2: SGHRS and YFSETQ. Germline trimming cut 2 bases from V and 6 bases from J; bases unmatched to any gene: 1. CDR3 in DNA: TGCGCCAGCAGCTTCGGACAGGGCAATGAGCAGTTCTTC. Protein: CASSFGQGNEQFF.

J is TRBJ2-7 and V is TRBV7-2, with 8 bases identical to TRBD1. Germline V gene lookup returns CDR1 SGHTA and CDR2 FQGNSA. Trimming took 3 bases from V and 4 from J; bases not matched to a gene: 5. The CDR3 is made up of 14 amino acids. The CDR3 protein is CASSLGGQEYEQYF. The CDR3 region has the DNA TGTGCCAGCAGCTTGGGGGGACAGGAATACGAGCAGTACTTC.

CDR3 region: CASSKSASGGREQYF. DNA for the CDR3: TGTGCCAGTAGTAAGTCGGCTAGCGGGGGGAGAGAGCAGTACTTC. This sequence joins TRBV19 and TRBJ2-7; 11 nucleotides match TRBD2. The CDR3 has 15 residues. Germline trimming cut 4 bases from V and 7 bases from J; bases unmatched to any gene: 9. CDR1 LNHDA and CDR2 SQIVND come from the germline V gene (reference sequence). Supplemented by reference TRBV19 and TRBJ2-7, the full variable domain reads DGGITQSPKYLFRKEGQNVTLSCEQNLNHDAMYWYRQDPGQGLRLIYYSQIVNDFQKGDIAEGYSVSREKKESFPLTVTSAQKNPTAFYLCASSKSASGGREQYFGPGTRLTVT.

The chain recombines TRBV2 with TRBJ1-1; 7 bases line up with TRBD1. V was pared by 8 bases and J by 3 bases, with 6 bases of the junction left unmatched. The germline CDR1 and CDR2 sequences are SNHLY and FYNNEI. The CDR3 consists of 13 residues. As DNA, the CDR3 is TGTGCCAGCGAACTCCAGGGGGACACTGAAGCTTTCTTT. Its protein product is CASELQGDTEAFF.

The gene calls are TRBV7-9 and TRBJ1-5, with D unclear. V lost 3 bases to trimming and J lost 7 bases, with 13 bases between them. The CDR3 has 14 residues. Germline values: CDR1 SEHNR, CDR2 FQNEAQ (reference sequence). CDR3 sequence reads: CASSLGGGGQPQHF. CDR3 coding DNA: TGTGCCAGCAGCTTGGGAGGAGGTGGGCAGCCCCAGCATTTT.

The V call is TRBV7-6, the J call TRBJ1-3; D may be TRBD1 (6 bases). The V gene lost 3 bases and the J gene lost 0 bases, with 12 bases spanning the gap. Germline V gives CDR1 SGHVS, CDR2 FNYEAQ. The CDR3 spans 16 residues. The CDR3 is CASSFGQPLSGNTIYF. CDR3 nucleotide sequence: TGTGCCAGCAGCTTTGGACAGCCCCTCTCTGGAAACACCATATATTTT.

This chain uses TRBV6-6 with TRBJ2-7; 9 nucleotides align to TRBD1. The CDR3 extends over 16 amino acids. Germline lookup yields CDR1 MNHNY and CDR2 SVGAGI (reference sequence). J was trimmed by 6 bases and V by 6 bases; bases with no gene match: 15. CDR3 nucleotides: TGTGCCAGCAGATTACAGGGGGCTCTTAGTCTTTTCGAGCAGTACTTC. Its translation: CASRLQGALSLFEQYF.

The chain employs TRBV10-3 and TRBJ1-6; a weak D match, TRBD1 (6 bases). V gave up 6 bases and J gave up 1 base, with 7 bases separating them. CDR1 is ENHRY, CDR2 SYGVKD, per germline. There are 14 residues in the CDR3. This CDR3 is CAISGQSYNSPLHF. The CDR3 DNA sequence: TGTGCCATCAGCGGACAGTCCTATAATTCACCCCTCCACTTT.

The chain is built from TRBV5-6 and TRBJ2-5; 8 bases fit TRBD2. The CDR3 extends over 16 amino acids. V gave up 4 bases and J gave up 3 bases; unmatched junction bases: 11. CDR1 and CDR2 from the germline V gene are SGHDT and YYEEEE. The CDR3 DNA reads as TGTGCCAGCAGCCTCCGGGGTAGCGGGGTAGAAGAGACCCAGTACTTC. Translation gives CASSLRGSGVEETQYF.

This chain uses TRBV6-6 with TRBJ2-2; TRBD1 matches 8 bases. Germline V gives CDR1 MNHNY, CDR2 SVGAGI (reference sequence). This CDR3 comprises 15 residues. Unmatched junction bases numbered 6, after V lost 4 bases and J lost 5 bases. The chain's CDR3 is CASSSGQGRTGELFF. The DNA for the CDR3 is TGTGCCAGCAGTTCCGGACAGGGTAGGACCGGGGAGCTGTTTTTT.

V usage is TRBV5-8 and J usage is TRBJ2-7, with 12 bases fitting TRBD2. The V and J ends lost 4 bases and 0 bases, in that order; junction bases with no gene match: 8. Per germline, CDR1 SGHTS and CDR2 YDEGEE. CDR3 length: 17 residues. CDR3 nucleotides: TGTGCCAGCAGCCTGACTAGCGGGGGCAGGAGCTCCTACGAGCAGTACTTC. It specifies CASSLTSGGRSSYEQYF.

The CDR3 bases are TGTGCCAGCAGCGGACACCCGGGACAGGCTTCCAACTATGGCTACACCTTC. As protein: CASSGHPGQASNYGYTF. This chain links TRBV9 with TRBJ1-2; 8 bases are a match to TRBD1. V lost 3 bases to trimming and J lost 2 bases; unmatched junction nucleotides: 12. The CDR3 has 17 residues. The germline V gene has CDR1 SGDLS and CDR2 YYNGEE. The full variable domain, its missing parts supplied by reference TRBV9 and TRBJ1-2, is DSGVTQTPKHLITATGQRVTLRCSPRSGDLSVYWYQQSLDQGLQFLIQYYNGEERAKGNILERFSAQQFPDLHSELNLSSLELGDSALYFCASSGHPGQASNYGYTFGSGTRLTVV.

V usage is TRBV20-1 and J usage is TRBJ1-3; D remains unclear. Trimming removed 7 bases at V and 5 bases at J, with 9 bases between. CDR3 length: 11 amino acids. Germline CDR1 and CDR2: DFQATT and SNEGSKA (reference sequence). Here the CDR3 reads CSVPVRNTIYF. CDR3 sequence (DNA): TGCAGTGTTCCTGTGCGAAACACCATATATTTT.

V usage is TRBV6-1 and J usage is TRBJ2-3; D is undetermined. Germline assignment: CDR1 MNHNS and CDR2 SASEGT. V lost 2 bases and J lost 1, with 10 bases in between. The CDR3 has 15 amino acids. Here the CDR3 DNA reads TGTGCCAGCAGTGAAATGAAGTCCCGCACAGATACGCAGTATTTT. Its translation: CASSEMKSRTDTQYF.

CDR3 amino acids: CASTFMGGNTEAFF. CDR3 DNA sequence: TGTGCCAGCACCTTCATGGGGGGCAACACTGAAGCTTTCTTT. The rearrangement uses TRBV2 and TRBJ1-1, with D perhaps matching TRBD1 (6 bases). Deletions cut 7 bases from V and 2 bases from J, with 14 bases between. CDR3 length equals 14 residues. Germline CDR1 reads SNHLY; CDR2 reads FYNNEI.

The rearrangement links TRBV11-2 to TRBJ1-2, with D possibly being TRBD1 (6 bases). The CDR3 length is 15 residues. V was shortened by 0 bases and J by 8 bases, with 16 bases between the two germline ends. Germline V gene data show CDR1 as SGHAT and CDR2 as FQNNGV. CDR3 sequence reads: CASSLDLAGGWGYTF. CDR3 nucleotide sequence: TGTGCCAGCAGCTTAGACCTCGCGGGGGGCTGGGGCTACACCTTC.

The chain carries TRBV10-3 and TRBJ2-1, with D possibly being TRBD1 (6 bases). Germline values: CDR1 ENHRY, CDR2 SYGVKD. The CDR3 covers 15 residues. Trimming pared 3 bases from V and 8 bases from J, leaving 17 bases between. CDR3 sequence reads: CAISDTNTGLDEQFF. CDR3 nucleotide sequence: TGTGCCATCAGTGATACAAACACAGGGTTAGATGAGCAGTTCTTC.

The CDR3 sequence: CAISDRGTLTDEQFF. The CDR3 nucleotides are TGTGCCATCAGTGACAGGGGGACCCTCACTGATGAGCAGTTCTTC. The rearrangement uses TRBV10-3 and TRBJ2-1, with TRBD1 matching 7 bases. V dropped 3 bases and J dropped 8; count of bases not matched to a gene: 10. The CDR3 is 15 residues long. CDR1 is ENHRY and CDR2 is SYGVKD in the germline V gene.

V is TRBV6-6 and J is TRBJ1-4; the D gene is possibly TRBD1 (6 bases). CDR3 length: 15 residues. V was trimmed by 2 bases and J by 5 bases, leaving 12 bases between them. Germline CDR1 reads MNHNY; CDR2 reads SVGAGI (reference sequence). The CDR3 here is CASSYGDKTNEKLFF. The CDR3 nucleotides are TGTGCCAGCAGTTACGGGGACAAGACCAATGAAAAACTGTTTTTT.

Only a few counts were recorded for this clone. The genes are TRBV4-1 and TRBJ1-1; perhaps TRBD1 as D (5 bases). Germline CDR1 reads MGHRA; CDR2 reads YSYEKL. The CDR3 spans 16 residues. V lost 8 bases to trimming and J lost 1 base, with 20 bases between them. CDR3 sequence: CASGWSRGPENTEAFF. The CDR3 DNA sequence: TGCGCCAGCGGATGGTCGCGGGGCCCAGAGAACACTGAAGCTTTCTTT.

The chain carries TRBV5-4 and TRBJ2-6, with 8 bases identical to TRBD1. CDR1 and CDR2 from the germline V gene are SGHNT and YYREEE (reference sequence). V lost 5 bases, J lost 2 bases, and 9 bases stayed unmatched. The CDR3 spans 17 residues. DNA of the CDR3: TGTGCCAGCAGTCCTCGGACAGGGAATACTGGGGCCAACGTCCTGACTTTC. As protein: CASSPRTGNTGANVLTF.

The chain joins TRBV5-4 to TRBJ2-2, with D possibly TRBD1 on 5 matching bases. The CDR3 is made up of 16 amino acids. The V end was cut by 0 bases, the J end by 1 base, with 10 bases between. Looked up from germline, CDR1 is SGHNT and CDR2 is YYREEE (reference sequence). CDR3 DNA: TGTGCCAGCAGCTTGGGACAGATGGGGAACACCGGGGAGCTGTTTTTT. Amino acid sequence: CASSLGQMGNTGELFF.

This clone has only one observation. This chain joins TRBV27 and TRBJ1-1; possibly TRBD1 for D (5 bases). The CDR3 covers 15 residues. Trimming pared 1 base from V and 0 bases from J, leaving 9 bases between. Germline V gene lookup returns CDR1 MNHEY and CDR2 SMNVEV (reference sequence). The CDR3 is CASSLYPGLNTEAFF. The CDR3 DNA reads as TGTGCCAGCAGTTTATATCCGGGACTGAACACTGAAGCTTTCTTT.

Only one count was recorded for this clone. The V call is TRBV9, the J call TRBJ2-7; D possibly uses TRBD1 or TRBD2 (5 bases each). CDR3 length: 15 residues. Trimming removed 0 bases at V and 6 bases at J, with 16 bases between. Germline CDR1 and CDR2: SGDLS and YYNGEE. The CDR3 DNA follows: TGTGCCAGCAGCGTAGGGCAGCTGGGGACCGGCGAGCAGTACTTC. Its translation: CASSVGQLGTGEQYF.

This chain links TRBV19 with TRBJ2-2, with TRBD1 identical over 11 bases. The CDR3 spans 18 residues. Unmatched junction bases numbered 8, after V lost 5 bases and J lost 0 bases. Per germline, CDR1 LNHDA and CDR2 SQIVND (reference sequence). The CDR3 DNA sequence: TGTGCCAGTAGTGACCTCTGGGACAGGGGGACGAACACCGGGGAGCTGTTTTTT. Translated: CASSDLWDRGTNTGELFF.

The J gene is TRBJ2-7, the V gene TRBV19, with 7 positions matching TRBD1. This CDR3 spans 15 amino acids. The germline V gene encodes CDR1 LNHDA and CDR2 SQIVND (reference sequence). V shed 2 bases and J 0 bases; nucleotides not matched to a gene: 4. The CDR3 nucleotides are TGTGCCAGTAGTATAAACCCAGGGGGCTCCTACGAGCAGTACTTC. It codes for CASSINPGGSYEQYF.

This chain uses TRBV11-1 with TRBJ2-3; D uncertain. Germline CDR1 reads SGHAT; CDR2 reads FQDESV (reference sequence). Trimming stripped 2 bases from V and 5 bases from J, with 11 bases between. This CDR3 contains 14 residues. The CDR3 region is CASSLRWALDTQYF. CDR3 sequence (DNA): TGTGCCAGCAGCTTAAGATGGGCCCTAGATACGCAGTATTTT.